This passage covers 11 T cell receptor beta chains from one sample sequenced in a study of immune cell composition in non-small cell lung cancer. TCRdb keeps only in-frame clones here, not all; method: immunoSEQ multiplex PCR. The profile shows approximately 11,000 clones, 50% to 75% of them singletons. The sample consisted of lung tumor tissue. The receptor source for this set is a human donor with non-small cell lung cancer.

The chain combines TRBV19 with TRBJ2-7, with 10 bases identical to TRBD2. The CDR3 is 15 amino acids. Germline assignment: CDR1 LNHDA and CDR2 SQIVND (reference sequence). The V gene end was trimmed by 6 bases and the J gene end by 4 bases; junction bases not matched to a gene: 9. The CDR3 DNA reads TGTGCCAGTAGCTTCTTAGCGGGAGGTTGGTACGAGCAGTACTTC. Translating it yields CASSFLAGGWYEQYF.

This chain joins TRBV5-1 and TRBJ1-5; D is undetermined. With 2 bases removed from V and 0 bases from J, the gap between germline ends came to 12 bases. The CDR3 has 16 residues. From germline, CDR1 is SGHRS and CDR2 YFSETQ. CDR3 residues: CASSLTALNSNQPQHF. CDR3 nucleotide sequence: TGCGCCAGCAGCTTAACCGCGTTGAATAGCAATCAGCCCCAGCATTTT.

This clone was recorded once. The V call is TRBV14, the J call TRBJ2-7, with D maybe TRBD2 (6 bases). V gave up 0 bases and J gave up 6 bases, with 21 bases separating them. This CDR3 region has 17 residues. CDR1 is SGHDN and CDR2 is FVKESK in the germline V gene. The CDR3 nucleotides read TGTGCCAGCAGCCAAGAGCGAGCGACTATCGGTAGCGGCGAGCAGTACTTC. Its protein product is CASSQERATIGSGEQYF.

The gene calls are TRBV6-1 and TRBJ1-1; D call uncertain. Germline CDR1 MNHNS, CDR2 SASEGT. This CDR3 spans 11 amino acids. The V end lost 7 bases, the J end lost 8 bases, and 11 bases lay between the germline ends. The CDR3 nucleotides read TGTGCCAGCACCCTTACGGGAGAAGCTTTCTTT. Protein sequence: CASTLTGEAFF.

This clone has more than one count but fewer than ten. This chain links TRBV30 with TRBJ1-5, with D unresolved. The CDR3 is 13 amino acids. Germline-derived CDR1 and CDR2 are GTSNPN and SVGIG (reference sequence). Trimming pared 0 bases from V and 10 bases from J, leaving 13 bases between. Here the CDR3 DNA reads TGTGCCTGGAGTGTACGGACTGAGGCACCCCAGCATTTT. It encodes CAWSVRTEAPQHF.

This clone came up a few times. The chain carries TRBV28 and TRBJ2-7; 9 bases are a match to TRBD2. The CDR3 sequence is 19 residues long. CDR1 and CDR2 (germline): MDHEN, SYDVKM. Losses at the gene ends were 6 bases for V and 4 bases for J; bases not matched to a gene: 22. CDR3 in DNA: TGTGCCAGCAGGAAGCTTAGGGGACAGAGAAAGACTAGCGGATACGAGCAGTACTTC. This sequence encodes CASRKLRGQRKTSGYEQYF. The whole variable domain, filled in from reference TRBV28 and TRBJ2-7, reads DVKVTQSSRYLVKRTGEKVFLECVQDMDHENMFWYRQDPGLGLRLIYFSYDVKMKEKGDIPEGYSVSREKKERFSLILESASTNQTSMYLCASRKLRGQRKTSGYEQYFGPGTRLTVT.

The sample holds a few counts of this clone. The chain is built from TRBV6-6 and TRBJ1-5, with unresolved D. V gave up 8 bases and J gave up 0 bases, with 14 bases separating them. The CDR3 loop spans 15 amino acids. Germline-derived CDR1 and CDR2 are MNHNY and SVGAGI (reference sequence). DNA for the CDR3: TGTGCCAGCTCGGAGAGAGGGTATAGCAATCAGCCCCAGCATTTT. It encodes CASSERGYSNQPQHF.

The chain joins TRBV6-5 to TRBJ2-1; 11 bases map to TRBD2. The CDR3 contains 15 residues. V lost 3 bases to trimming and J lost 8 bases; unmatched junction nucleotides: 6. The V gene's germline CDR1 is MNHEY and CDR2 SVGAGI. The CDR3 sequence: CASSYLAGGPYEQFF. CDR3 DNA: TGTGCCAGCAGTTATTTAGCGGGAGGGCCCTATGAGCAGTTCTTC.

As DNA, the CDR3 is TGTGCCAGCAGCGTAGCGCCAAGCGACCACGAGCAGTACTTC. Translating gives CASSVAPSDHEQYF. The V gene is TRBV9, the J gene TRBJ2-7; D not resolved. The CDR3 covers 14 residues. Germline V gene data show CDR1 as SGDLS and CDR2 as YYNGEE. The ends were cut back, 0 bases at V and 5 bases at J, with 12 bases in the middle.

The rearrangement uses TRBV10-3 and TRBJ2-1; 11 bases agree with TRBD2. V lost 6 bases to trimming and J lost 7 bases; unmatched junction nucleotides: 5. Germline V gene lookup returns CDR1 ENHRY and CDR2 SYGVKD. The CDR3 has 14 residues. For the CDR3, the DNA is TGTGCCATCAGAGCTAGCGGGGGGTATAATGAGCAGTTCTTC. It yields the protein CAIRASGGYNEQFF.

V gene TRBV5-5 combines with J gene TRBJ2-7, with 9 bases matching TRBD2. The CDR3 consists of 15 residues. Trimming removed 2 bases from V and 5 bases from J; junction bases left unmatched: 8. The germline CDR1 and CDR2 sequences are SGHKS and YYEKEE (reference sequence). The CDR3 region is CASSFRTSVGHEQYF. CDR3 DNA sequence: TGTGCCAGCAGCTTTCGGACTAGCGTTGGGCACGAGCAGTACTTC.